A single sample is the source of the 26 T cell receptor beta chains below, sequenced in a study of OX40 agonist ivuxolimab in advanced cancers. The repertoire was sequenced with immunoSEQ multiplex PCR; TCRdb's copy has only in-frame clones and lacks some. The sample comprises 37,000 or so clones, about 78% of which are singletons, and 20% to 25% rests with the top ten. Material: CD4+ or CD8+ T cells sorted from blood, obtained in a trial of the OX40 agonist ivuxolimab. The receptors derive from an adult with an advanced solid tumor such as melanoma, head and neck, liver or kidney cancer.

This clone came up a few times. This chain connects TRBV4-1 to TRBJ1-5; possible D gene TRBD1, 6 bases. This CDR3 spans 13 amino acids. The germline gives CDR1 MGHRA, CDR2 YSYEKL. Trimming cost V 4 bases and J 15 bases, with 19 bases left between them. CDR3 amino acids: CASSPPGTPQLHF. In DNA form, the CDR3 reads TGCGCCAGCAGCCCCCCGGGGACACCTCAACTGCATTTT.

The chain combines TRBV30 with TRBJ2-1, with D tentatively TRBD2 (5 bases). There are 15 residues in the CDR3. Trimming shortened V by 4 bases and J by 0 bases, and 13 bases separated the two germline ends. Germline CDR1 reads GTSNPN; CDR2 reads SVGIG (reference sequence). The DNA for the CDR3 is TGTGCCTGGAACCTAGCAGAAGGCTCCTACAATGAGCAGTTCTTC. It specifies CAWNLAEGSYNEQFF.

V usage is TRBV5-8 and J usage is TRBJ1-5; tentatively, D is TRBD1 (5 bases). Trimming shortened V by 2 bases and J by 0 bases, and 9 bases separated the two germline ends. The CDR3 runs to 15 residues. Germline V gene sequence: CDR1 SGHTS, CDR2 YDEGEE. Written as DNA, the CDR3 is TGTGCCAGCAGCTTTAGGGGTTATAGCAATCAGCCCCAGCATTTT. This translates into CASSFRGYSNQPQHF.

This chain connects TRBV19 to TRBJ1-2; D perhaps matches TRBD1 (6 bases). This CDR3 has 16 amino acids. Germline lookup yields CDR1 LNHDA and CDR2 SQIVND (reference sequence). V lost 5 bases and J lost 5, with 21 bases in between. This chain's CDR3 is CASSPTPRDTGYGYTF. Here the CDR3 DNA reads TGTGCCAGTAGTCCCACCCCCCGGGACACCGGTTATGGCTACACCTTC.

V gene TRBV9 combines with J gene TRBJ2-3; D might be TRBD2 (5 bases). CDR1 and CDR2 from the germline V gene are SGDLS and YYNGEE. Trimming took off 0 bases at V and 1 base at J, with 6 bases between the two ends. This CDR3 is built from 14 residues. CDR3 in DNA: TGTGCCAGCAGCGTAGTCGGGGGCACAGATACGCAGTATTTT. Its translation: CASSVVGGTDTQYF.

The rearrangement links TRBV28 to TRBJ1-1; D gene ambiguous. V lost 2 bases and J 8 bases, leaving 15 bases between the germline ends. The CDR3 extends over 14 amino acids. CDR1 and CDR2 (germline): MDHEN, SYDVKM. CDR3 residues: CASSLGQRRGEAFF. CDR3 nucleotides: TGTGCCAGCAGTTTAGGTCAACGTAGAGGAGAAGCTTTCTTT.

J is TRBJ2-6 and V is TRBV6-5; 7 bases match TRBD1. This CDR3 has 16 residues. CDR1 and CDR2 from the germline V gene are MNHEY and SVGAGI. The junction had 3 bases not matched to a gene; V was cut back by 0 bases and J by 4 bases. CDR3 coding DNA: TGTGCCAGCAGTTACTCACAGGGGCCCGGGGCCAACGTCCTGACTTTC. As protein: CASSYSQGPGANVLTF.

This clone has only one observation. The genes are TRBV7-9 and TRBJ2-5; tentatively, D is TRBD1 (5 bases). Germline V gene data show CDR1 as SEHNR and CDR2 as FQNEAQ (reference sequence). The V gene lost 5 bases and the J gene lost 4 bases, with 14 bases spanning the gap. This CDR3 comprises 14 residues. This chain's CDR3 is CASSPRQGVETQYF. In DNA, the CDR3 is TGTGCCAGCAGCCCACGTCAGGGCGTAGAGACCCAGTACTTC.

This clone counts as medium-sized (0.01 to 0.1%). V gene TRBV6-4 combines with J gene TRBJ2-7; weak D call: TRBD2 (5 bases). The CDR3 length is 15 residues. Per the germline V gene, CDR1 is MRHNA and CDR2 is SNTAGT. V gave up 5 bases and J gave up 0 bases, with 14 bases separating them. The CDR3 sequence: CASSSQRFTSYEQYF. As DNA, the CDR3 is TGTGCCAGCAGTTCTCAGCGGTTCACCTCCTACGAGCAGTACTTC.

The chain recombines TRBV5-4 with TRBJ1-6; 7 bases align to TRBD1. Germline CDR1 is SGHNT and CDR2 is YYREEE (reference sequence). The CDR3 runs to 15 residues. J gave up 6 bases and V 0 bases, and 3 bases lay outside the gene matches. As DNA, the CDR3 is TGTGCCAGCAGCTTGGTTAGGGGGCTTAATTCACCCCTCCACTTT. It encodes CASSLVRGLNSPLHF.

The chain has TRBV19 and TRBJ2-7; D not certain. The CDR3 extends over 13 amino acids. V was shortened by 1 base and J by 3 bases, with 7 bases between the two germline ends. Germline values: CDR1 LNHDA, CDR2 SQIVND (reference sequence). CDR3 sequence (DNA): TGTGCCAGTAGTATAGGACCCATCTACGAGCAGTACTTC. This gives the protein CASSIGPIYEQYF. Looking up the rest from reference TRBV19 and TRBJ2-7 gives the full variable domain: DGGITQSPKYLFRKEGQNVTLSCEQNLNHDAMYWYRQDPGQGLRLIYYSQIVNDFQKGDIAEGYSVSREKKESFPLTVTSAQKNPTAFYLCASSIGPIYEQYFGPGTRLTVT.

This clone was recorded once. V gene TRBV6-6 combines with J gene TRBJ1-6, with 7 bases lining up with TRBD1. In germline, CDR1 is MNHNY, CDR2 SVGAGI (reference sequence). This CDR3 has 15 residues. Trimming at V came to 6 bases and at J to 6 bases, leaving 8 bases not matched to a gene. CDR3 amino acids: CASSPSTGPNSPLHF. CDR3 DNA: TGTGCCAGCAGCCCCTCGACAGGGCCTAATTCACCCCTCCACTTT.

V is TRBV4-1 and J is TRBJ2-2; TRBD2 is a possible D gene (5 bases). With 0 bases removed from V and 3 bases from J, the gap between germline ends came to 14 bases. This CDR3 region has 17 residues. Germline CDR1 MGHRA, CDR2 YSYEKL. This CDR3 is CASSQDFVGVYTGELFF. The CDR3 DNA sequence: TGCGCCAGCAGCCAAGATTTTGTGGGAGTGTACACCGGGGAGCTGTTTTTT.

This chain connects TRBV27 to TRBJ2-3, with D uncertain. Per germline, CDR1 MNHEY and CDR2 SMNVEV (reference sequence). Trimming removed 2 bases from V and 1 base from J, with 4 bases in between. The CDR3 contains 13 residues. The CDR3 nucleotides are TGTGCCAGCAGTTTAGTAGGCACAGATACGCAGTATTTT. It encodes CASSLVGTDTQYF.

The chain links TRBV6-4 to TRBJ2-1, with 10 bases matching TRBD2. The V and J ends lost 5 bases and 11 bases, in that order; junction bases with no gene match: 3. This CDR3 has 12 residues. From germline, CDR1 is MRHNA and CDR2 SNTAGT. The CDR3 loop reads CASSSGRGQQFF. The CDR3 DNA sequence: TGTGCCAGCAGTAGCGGGAGGGGCCAGCAGTTCTTC.

This chain joins TRBV5-6 and TRBJ1-2; 7 bases agree with TRBD1. The germline gives CDR1 SGHDT, CDR2 YYEEEE. V shed 0 bases, J shed 2 bases, and the junction held 13 bases outside the gene matches. This CDR3 region has 18 residues. The CDR3 bases are TGTGCCAGCAGCTTGGAGGGGACAGTAGCCCATCCGAACTATGGCTACACCTTC. Translating it yields CASSLEGTVAHPNYGYTF.

The V and J genes are TRBV6-5 and TRBJ2-1; 7 bases match TRBD2. The CDR3 is made up of 13 amino acids. Trimming removed 5 bases from V and 4 bases from J; junction bases left unmatched: 2. Germline V CDR1 and CDR2: MNHEY, SVGAGI. The CDR3 spells CASSVAGYNEQFF. The CDR3 DNA reads TGTGCCAGCAGTGTAGCGGGTTACAATGAGCAGTTCTTC.

The chain employs TRBV5-5 and TRBJ2-7; tentatively, D is TRBD1 (5 bases). The CDR3 contains 16 residues. Germline CDR1 SGHKS, CDR2 YYEKEE (reference sequence). Trimming removed 1 base at V and 2 bases at J, with 16 bases between. The CDR3, as DNA: TGTGCCAGCAGCTTGAGAACAGGTGGGGCGACCTACGAGCAGTACTTC. Its translation: CASSLRTGGATYEQYF. Based on the CDR3 plus reference TRBV5-5 and TRBJ2-7, the full variable domain is DAGVTQSPTHLIKTRGQQVTLRCSPISGHKSVSWYQQVLGQGPQFIFQYYEKEERGRGNFPDRFSARQFPNYSSELNVNALLLGDSALYLCASSLRTGGATYEQYFGPGTRLTVT.

The V gene is TRBV27, the J gene TRBJ1-5, with D uncertain. The CDR3 loop spans 14 amino acids. Trimming removed 4 bases at V and 5 bases at J, with 12 bases between. Germline values: CDR1 MNHEY, CDR2 SMNVEV (reference sequence). The CDR3: CASSSDTHHQPQHF. Here the CDR3 DNA reads TGTGCCAGCAGTTCCGACACCCACCATCAGCCCCAGCATTTT.

The V gene is TRBV18, the J gene TRBJ1-1; unclear D gene. V was pared by 3 bases and J by 11 bases, with 16 bases between. CDR3 length equals 13 residues. Germline V gene data show CDR1 as KGHSH and CDR2 as LQKENI. In DNA, the CDR3 is TGTGCCAGCTCACCCTCGGTGCAGGCTACGGCTTTCTTT. Protein product: CASSPSVQATAFF.

In the case of this clone: The same CDR3 arises from other DNA sequences in this sample as well. This chain links TRBV14 with TRBJ1-2; D is perhaps TRBD1 (5 bases). Germline lookup yields CDR1 SGHDN and CDR2 FVKESK. Between the trimmed V and J ends, which lost 0 bases and 4 bases, there was a span of 12 bases. CDR3 length: 15 residues. The DNA for the CDR3 is TGTGCCAGCAGCCAAGACGGGGGATCCACCTATGGCTACACCTTC. As protein: CASSQDGGSTYGYTF.

The chain recombines TRBV27 with TRBJ2-7; D might be TRBD1 or TRBD2, each matching 6 bases. CDR3 size: 14 residues. Germline loops: CDR1 MNHEY, CDR2 SMNVEV (reference sequence). V was shortened by 5 bases and J by 5 bases, with 16 bases between the two germline ends. In nucleotides, the CDR3 is TGTGCCAGCAGTACGCCGGGGGCCGTCAACGAGCAGTACTTC. Its translation is CASSTPGAVNEQYF.

The chain has TRBV4-2 and TRBJ2-1; no firm D call. The CDR3 totals 12 residues. Germline assignment: CDR1 LGHNA and CDR2 YNFKEQ. The V gene lost 4 bases and the J gene lost 8 bases, with 9 bases spanning the gap. The CDR3 DNA follows: TGTGCCAGCAGCCCTCGTTCGGATGAGCAGTTCTTC. Translated: CASSPRSDEQFF.

This sequence joins TRBV30 and TRBJ2-5; the match to TRBD2 covers 7 bases. The CDR3 is 14 residues long. Germline-derived CDR1 and CDR2 are GTSNPN and SVGIG (reference sequence). The junction had 9 bases not matched to a gene; V was cut back by 3 bases and J by 5 bases. The CDR3 region is CAWSGSGGSETQYF. CDR3 nucleotides: TGTGCCTGGAGCGGTTCAGGCGGGAGTGAGACCCAGTACTTC.

This clone was counted only a few times. The chain employs TRBV10-1 and TRBJ2-2, with TRBD2 matching over 7 bases. J was trimmed by 0 bases and V by 2 bases; bases with no gene match: 6. Looked up from germline, CDR1 is WNHNN and CDR2 is SYGVQD (reference sequence). The length of the CDR3 is 17 residues. CDR3 protein: CASSEKQLATNTGELFF. The CDR3 DNA reads TGCGCCAGCAGTGAGAAACAACTAGCGACGAACACCGGGGAGCTGTTTTTT.

This clone was counted a single time. The chain joins TRBV27 to TRBJ2-2; possibly TRBD1 for D (6 bases). The CDR3 is 15 amino acids. Deletions cut 1 base from V and 4 bases from J, with 10 bases between. CDR1 MNHEY and CDR2 SMNVEV come from the germline V gene (reference sequence). CDR3: CASSLFIQGTGELFF. The DNA for the CDR3 is TGTGCCAGCAGTTTATTTATACAGGGCACCGGGGAGCTGTTTTTT.